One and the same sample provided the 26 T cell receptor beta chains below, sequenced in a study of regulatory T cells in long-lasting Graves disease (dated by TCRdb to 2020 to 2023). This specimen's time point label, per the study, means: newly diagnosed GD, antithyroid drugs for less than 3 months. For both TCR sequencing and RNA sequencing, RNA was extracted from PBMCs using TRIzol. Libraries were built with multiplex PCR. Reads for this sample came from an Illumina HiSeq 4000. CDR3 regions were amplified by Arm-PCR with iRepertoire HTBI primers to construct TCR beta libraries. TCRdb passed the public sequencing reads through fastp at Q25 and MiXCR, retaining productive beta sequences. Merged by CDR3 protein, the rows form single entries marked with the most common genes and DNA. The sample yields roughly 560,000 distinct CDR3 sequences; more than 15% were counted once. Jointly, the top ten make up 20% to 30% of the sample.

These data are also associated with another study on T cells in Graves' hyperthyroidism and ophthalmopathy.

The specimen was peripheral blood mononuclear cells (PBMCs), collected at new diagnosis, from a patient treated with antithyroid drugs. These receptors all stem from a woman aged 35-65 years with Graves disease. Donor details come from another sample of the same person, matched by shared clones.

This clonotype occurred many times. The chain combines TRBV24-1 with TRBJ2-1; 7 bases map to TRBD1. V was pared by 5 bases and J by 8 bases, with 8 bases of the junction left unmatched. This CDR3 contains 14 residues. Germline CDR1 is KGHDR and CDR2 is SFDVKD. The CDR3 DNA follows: TGTGCCACCAGTGGCAGACAGGGAGAGGATGAGCAGTTCTTC. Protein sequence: CATSGRQGEDEQFF.

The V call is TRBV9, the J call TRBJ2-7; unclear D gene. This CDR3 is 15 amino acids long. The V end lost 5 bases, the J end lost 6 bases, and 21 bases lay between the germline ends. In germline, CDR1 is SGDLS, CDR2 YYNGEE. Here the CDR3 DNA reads TGTGCCAGCAGTGATACGATGACCTCCTCGGGCGAGCAGTACTTC. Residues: CASSDTMTSSGEQYF.

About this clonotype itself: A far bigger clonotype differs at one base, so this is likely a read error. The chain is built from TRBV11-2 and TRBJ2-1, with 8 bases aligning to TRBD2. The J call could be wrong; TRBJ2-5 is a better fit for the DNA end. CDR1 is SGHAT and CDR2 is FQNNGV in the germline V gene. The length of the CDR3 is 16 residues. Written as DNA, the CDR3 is TGTGCCAGCAGGCCAGCGGGGGCGGGGGAGCAGGAGGCCCAGTACTTC. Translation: CASRPAGAGEQEAQYF.

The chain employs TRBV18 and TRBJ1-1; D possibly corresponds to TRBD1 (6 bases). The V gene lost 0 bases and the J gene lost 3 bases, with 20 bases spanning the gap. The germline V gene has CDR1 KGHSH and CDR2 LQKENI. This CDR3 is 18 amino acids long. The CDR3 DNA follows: TGTGCCAGCTCACCACCCAACAGGGCCCCGCGAAGGGACACTGAAGCTTTCTTT. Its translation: CASSPPNRAPRRDTEAFF.

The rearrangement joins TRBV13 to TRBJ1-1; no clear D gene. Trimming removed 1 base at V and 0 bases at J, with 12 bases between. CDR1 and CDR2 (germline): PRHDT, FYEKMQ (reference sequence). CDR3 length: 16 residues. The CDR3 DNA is TGTGCCAGCAGCTTAGCATCGGCAGGCTTGAACACTGAAGCTTTCTTT. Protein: CASSLASAGLNTEAFF.

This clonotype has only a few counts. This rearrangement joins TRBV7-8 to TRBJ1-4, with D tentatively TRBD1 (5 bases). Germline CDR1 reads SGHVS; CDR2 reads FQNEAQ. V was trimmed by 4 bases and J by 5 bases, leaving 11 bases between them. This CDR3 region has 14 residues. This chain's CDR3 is CASSSGAVNEKLFF. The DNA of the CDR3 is TGTGCCAGCAGCTCCGGGGCTGTGAATGAAAAACTGTTTTTT.

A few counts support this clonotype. The CDR3 bases are TGTGCCAGCACCCCGGCGGACTCCGGAGGCGATGAGCAGTTCTTC. Amino acids: CASTPADSGGDEQFF. V is TRBV5-4 and J is TRBJ2-1; tentative D call: TRBD2 (5 bases). The germline gives CDR1 SGHNT, CDR2 YYREEE (reference sequence). The CDR3 loop spans 15 amino acids. V was trimmed by 6 bases and J by 8 bases, leaving 21 bases between them.

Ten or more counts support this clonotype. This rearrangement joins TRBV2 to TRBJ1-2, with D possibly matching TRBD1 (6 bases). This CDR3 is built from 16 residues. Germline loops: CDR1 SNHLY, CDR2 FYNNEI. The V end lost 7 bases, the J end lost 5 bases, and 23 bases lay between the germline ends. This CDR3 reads CASIGPFSQGGYGYTF. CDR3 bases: TGTGCCAGCATTGGCCCTTTCTCACAGGGAGGGTATGGCTACACCTTC.

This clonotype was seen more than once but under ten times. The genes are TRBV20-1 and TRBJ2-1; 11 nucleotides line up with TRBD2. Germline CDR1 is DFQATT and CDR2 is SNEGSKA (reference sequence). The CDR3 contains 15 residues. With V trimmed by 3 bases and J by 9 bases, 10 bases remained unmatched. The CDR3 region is CSARPGTSGLGEQFF. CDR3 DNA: TGCAGTGCTAGGCCCGGGACTAGCGGCCTGGGTGAGCAGTTCTTC.

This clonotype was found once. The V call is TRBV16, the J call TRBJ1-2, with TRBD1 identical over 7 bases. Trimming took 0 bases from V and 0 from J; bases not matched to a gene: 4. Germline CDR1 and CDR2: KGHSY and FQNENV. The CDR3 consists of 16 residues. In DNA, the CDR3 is TGTGCCAGCAGCCAATCCCGGGACAGAGCTAACTATGGCTACACCTTC. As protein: CASSQSRDRANYGYTF.

CDR3 coding DNA: TGTGCCAGCAGCGTAGGGACAGGGAGTACTGAAGCTTTCTTT. The encoded protein is CASSVGTGSTEAFF. The chain is built from TRBV9 and TRBJ1-1; 8 positions match TRBD1. The CDR3 is 14 amino acids. Trimming took 0 bases from V and 5 from J; bases not matched to a gene: 3. Germline V gene sequence: CDR1 SGDLS, CDR2 YYNGEE.

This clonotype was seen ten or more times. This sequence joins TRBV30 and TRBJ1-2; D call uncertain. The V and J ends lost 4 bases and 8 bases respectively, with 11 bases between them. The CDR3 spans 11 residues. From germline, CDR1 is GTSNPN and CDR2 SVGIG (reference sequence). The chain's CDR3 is CAWTTSRGYTF. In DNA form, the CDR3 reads TGTGCCTGGACCACCTCGAGAGGCTACACCTTC.

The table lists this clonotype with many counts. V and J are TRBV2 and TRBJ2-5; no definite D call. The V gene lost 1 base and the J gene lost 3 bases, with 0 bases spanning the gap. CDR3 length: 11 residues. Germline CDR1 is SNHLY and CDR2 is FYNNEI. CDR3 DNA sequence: TGTGCCAGCAGTGAAGAAGAGACCCAGTACTTC. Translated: CASSEEETQYF.

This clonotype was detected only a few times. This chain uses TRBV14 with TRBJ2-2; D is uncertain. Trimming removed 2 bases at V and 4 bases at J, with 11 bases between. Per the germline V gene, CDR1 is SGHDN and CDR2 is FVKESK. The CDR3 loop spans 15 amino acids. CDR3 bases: TGTGCCAGCAGCCAAAATAGGGTCCGCACCGGGGAGCTGTTTTTT. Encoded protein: CASSQNRVRTGELFF.

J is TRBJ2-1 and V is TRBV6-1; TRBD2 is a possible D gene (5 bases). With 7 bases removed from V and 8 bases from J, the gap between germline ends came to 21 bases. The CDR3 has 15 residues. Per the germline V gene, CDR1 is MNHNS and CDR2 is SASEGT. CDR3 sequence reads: CASTAGPGHWDEQFF. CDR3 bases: TGTGCCAGCACCGCGGGCCCCGGTCACTGGGATGAGCAGTTCTTC.

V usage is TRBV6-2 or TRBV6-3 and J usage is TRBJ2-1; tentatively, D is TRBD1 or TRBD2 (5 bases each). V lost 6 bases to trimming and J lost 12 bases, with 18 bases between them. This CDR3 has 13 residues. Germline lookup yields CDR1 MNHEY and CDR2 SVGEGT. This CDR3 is CASSSDGAGWQFF. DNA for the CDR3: TGTGCCAGCAGCTCCGACGGGGCGGGTTGGCAGTTCTTC.

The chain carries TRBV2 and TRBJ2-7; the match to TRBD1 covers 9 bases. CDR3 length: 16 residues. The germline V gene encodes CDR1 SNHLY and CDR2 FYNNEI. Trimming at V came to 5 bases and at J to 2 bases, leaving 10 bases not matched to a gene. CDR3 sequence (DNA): TGTGCCAGCAGTACAGGACAGGGGAAGGGGGCCTACGAGCAGTACTTC. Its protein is CASSTGQGKGAYEQYF.

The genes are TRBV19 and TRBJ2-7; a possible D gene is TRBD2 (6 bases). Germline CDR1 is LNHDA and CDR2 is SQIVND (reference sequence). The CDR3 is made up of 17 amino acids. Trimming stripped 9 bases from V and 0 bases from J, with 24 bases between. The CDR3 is CASRDLGGEGRSYEQYF. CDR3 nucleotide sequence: TGTGCCAGCAGGGACCTGGGGGGAGAGGGACGCTCCTACGAGCAGTACTTC.

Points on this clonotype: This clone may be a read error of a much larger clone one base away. The CDR3 nucleotides are TGTGCCAACTCCATTCGACAGGGTGAAATCACTGAAGCTTTCTTT. The encoded protein is CANSIRQGEITEAFF. The V call is TRBV18, the J call TRBJ1-1; 7 nucleotides line up with TRBD1. After removal of 10 bases from V and 4 bases from J, the junction contained 15 bases not matched to a gene. The CDR3 is made up of 15 amino acids. The germline gives CDR1 KGHSH, CDR2 LQKENI.

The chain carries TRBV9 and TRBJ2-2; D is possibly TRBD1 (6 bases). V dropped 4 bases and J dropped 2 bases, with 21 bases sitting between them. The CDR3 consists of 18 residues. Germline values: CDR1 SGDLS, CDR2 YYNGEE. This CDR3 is CASSQTPGAVLNTGELFF. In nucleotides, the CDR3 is TGTGCCAGCAGCCAGACCCCAGGGGCGGTTTTAAACACCGGGGAGCTGTTTTTT.

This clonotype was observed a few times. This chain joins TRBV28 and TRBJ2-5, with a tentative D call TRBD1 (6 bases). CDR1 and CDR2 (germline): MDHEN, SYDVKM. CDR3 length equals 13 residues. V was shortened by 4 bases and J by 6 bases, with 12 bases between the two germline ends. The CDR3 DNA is TGTGCCAGCAGTTGGAGGCAGGGGAAGACCCAGTACTTC. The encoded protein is CASSWRQGKTQYF.

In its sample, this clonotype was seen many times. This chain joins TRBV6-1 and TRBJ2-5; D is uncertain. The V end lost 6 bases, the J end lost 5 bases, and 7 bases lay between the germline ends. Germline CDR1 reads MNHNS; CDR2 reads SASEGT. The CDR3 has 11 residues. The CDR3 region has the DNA TGTGCCAGCAGCCACAAGGAGACCCAGTACTTC. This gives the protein CASSHKETQYF.

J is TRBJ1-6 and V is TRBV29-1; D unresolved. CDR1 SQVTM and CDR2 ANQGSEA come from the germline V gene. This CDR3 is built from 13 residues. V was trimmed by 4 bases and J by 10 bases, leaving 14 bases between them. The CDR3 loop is CSVVYGQDSPLHF. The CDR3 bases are TGCAGCGTTGTGTACGGGCAGGACTCACCCCTCCACTTT.

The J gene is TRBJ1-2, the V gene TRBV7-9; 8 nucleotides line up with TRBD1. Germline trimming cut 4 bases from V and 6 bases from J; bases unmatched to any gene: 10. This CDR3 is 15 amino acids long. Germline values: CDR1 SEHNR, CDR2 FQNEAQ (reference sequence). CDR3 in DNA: TGTGCCAGCAGCTCCCCCCTGGACAGGGCAAATGGCTACACCTTC. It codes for CASSSPLDRANGYTF.

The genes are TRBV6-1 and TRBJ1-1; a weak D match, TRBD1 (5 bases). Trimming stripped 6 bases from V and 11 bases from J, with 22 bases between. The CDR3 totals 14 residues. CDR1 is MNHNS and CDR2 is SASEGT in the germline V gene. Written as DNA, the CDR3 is TGTGCCAGCAGGGCCGGGACCGCGCCCCTCTCGGCTTTCTTT. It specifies CASRAGTAPLSAFF.

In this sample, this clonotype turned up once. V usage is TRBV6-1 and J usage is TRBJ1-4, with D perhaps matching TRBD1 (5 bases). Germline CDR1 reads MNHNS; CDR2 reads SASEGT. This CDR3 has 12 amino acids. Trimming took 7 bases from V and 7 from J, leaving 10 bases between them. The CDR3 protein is CASKDSTEKLFF. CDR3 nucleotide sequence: TGTGCCAGCAAAGACAGTACTGAAAAACTGTTTTTT.